This passage covers 3 T cell receptor beta chains from one sample sequenced in a study of T-cell memory formation after mild COVID-19 (dated by TCRdb to the early 2020s). Library method: 5' RACE. Sequencing instrument: Illumina NovaSeq 6000. The public reads were reanalyzed by TCRdb: fastp trimming at Q25, MiXCR alignment, in-frame beta chains only. Each entry merges the rows of one CDR3 protein and shows their most common DNA and genes. For this sample the table gives some 310,000 distinct CDR3 sequences, of which around a fifth were detected only once. The ten largest account for around 20% of the sample. The material sequenced was PBMCs or a T cell subset sorted from them (not recorded which). These receptors all stem from a man aged 18-30 years who had mild COVID-19 (a few samples of this study predate the infection). The sample titles of this study are shuffled in the database, so cell type and time point are left out; the donor was told from shared clones.

The genes are TRBV2 and TRBJ2-1; 10 bases are shared with TRBD2. The germline V gene has CDR1 SNHLY and CDR2 FYNNEI. V trimming: 4 bases; J trimming: 4 bases; junction bases outside the gene matches: 4. The CDR3 totals 15 residues. This CDR3 reads CASSGAGGPYNEQFF. In DNA form, the CDR3 reads TGTGCCAGCAGTGGAGCGGGGGGGCCTTACAATGAGCAGTTCTTC.

This clonotype was recorded a few times. The chain employs TRBV6-1 and TRBJ1-1, with TRBD1 identical over 8 bases. From germline, CDR1 is MNHNS and CDR2 SASEGT. The CDR3 has 14 residues. V was clipped by 6 bases and J by 1 base; unmatched bases: 4. Written as DNA, the CDR3 is TGTGCCAGCAGGGACAGGGTTCAGAACACTGAAGCTTTCTTT. Residues: CASRDRVQNTEAFF.

The genes are TRBV5-5 and TRBJ2-1; 9 positions match TRBD1. The CDR3 extends over 14 amino acids. V shed 5 bases and J 6 bases; nucleotides not matched to a gene: 6. Germline-derived CDR1 and CDR2 are SGHKS and YYEKEE (reference sequence). The CDR3 sequence is CASRPGTGLNEQFF. CDR3 coding DNA: TGTGCCAGCAGGCCCGGGACAGGGCTCAATGAGCAGTTCTTC.